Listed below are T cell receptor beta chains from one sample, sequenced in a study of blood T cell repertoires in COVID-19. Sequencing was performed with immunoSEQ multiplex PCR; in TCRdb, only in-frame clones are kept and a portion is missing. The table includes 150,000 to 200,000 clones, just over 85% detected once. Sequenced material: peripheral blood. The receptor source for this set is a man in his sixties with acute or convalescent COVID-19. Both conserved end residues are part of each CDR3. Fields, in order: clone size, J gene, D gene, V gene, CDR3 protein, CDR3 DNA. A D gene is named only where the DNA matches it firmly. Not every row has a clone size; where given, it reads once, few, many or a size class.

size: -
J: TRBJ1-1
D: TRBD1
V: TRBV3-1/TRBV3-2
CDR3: CASSDRWTGTEAFF
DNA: TGTGCCAGCAGCGATCGATGGACAGGGACTGAAGCTTTCTTT

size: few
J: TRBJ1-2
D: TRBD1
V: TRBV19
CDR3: CASSIPGQGYYGYTF
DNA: TGTGCCAGTAGTATACCGGGACAGGGCTACTATGGCTACACCTTC

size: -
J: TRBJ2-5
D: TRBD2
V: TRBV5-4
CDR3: CASSLGPSGFQETQYF
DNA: TGTGCCAGCAGCTTGGGTCCTAGCGGGTTCCAAGAGACCCAGTACTTC

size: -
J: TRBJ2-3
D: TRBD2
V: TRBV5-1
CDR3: CASSLASGSLGSTDTQYF
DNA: TGCGCCAGCAGCTTGGCTAGCGGGAGCCTTGGTAGCACAGATACGCAGTATTTT

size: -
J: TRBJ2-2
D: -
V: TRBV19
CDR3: CASSRGAGTGELFF
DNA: TGTGCCAGTAGTCGGGGAGCGGGCACCGGGGAGCTGTTTTTT

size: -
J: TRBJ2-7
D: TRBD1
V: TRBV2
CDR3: CASRRTGVYEQYF
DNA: TGTGCCAGCAGGCGGACAGGGGTCTACGAGCAGTACTTC

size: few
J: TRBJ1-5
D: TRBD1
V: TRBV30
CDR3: CAWRGTGEGQPQHF
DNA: TGTGCCTGGAGAGGGACAGGGGAGGGTCAGCCCCAGCATTTT

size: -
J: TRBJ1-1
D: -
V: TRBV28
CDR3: CASSFPTPTEAFF
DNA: TGTGCCAGCAGTTTCCCGACACCGACGGAAGCTTTCTTT

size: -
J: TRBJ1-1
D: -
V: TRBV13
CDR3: CASSLKQGPIEAFF
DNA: TGTGCCAGCAGCTTAAAGCAGGGGCCGATCGAAGCTTTCTTT

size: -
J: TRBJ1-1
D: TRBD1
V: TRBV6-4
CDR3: CASSESDRAPKAAFF
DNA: TGTGCCAGCAGTGAATCGGACAGGGCGCCAAAGGCAGCTTTCTTT

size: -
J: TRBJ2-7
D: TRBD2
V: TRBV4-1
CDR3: CASSRGLAGEKIREQYF
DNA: TGCGCCAGCAGCCGGGGACTAGCGGGAGAAAAGATACGCGAGCAGTACTTC

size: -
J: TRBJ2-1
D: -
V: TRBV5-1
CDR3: CASRVVRGGNEQFF
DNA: TGCGCCAGCAGGGTGGTCAGGGGTGGAAATGAGCAGTTCTTC

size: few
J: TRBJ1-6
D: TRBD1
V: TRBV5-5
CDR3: CASSLVADRHVLPLHF
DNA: TGTGCCAGCAGCTTGGTCGCGGACAGGCACGTTTTACCCCTCCACTTT

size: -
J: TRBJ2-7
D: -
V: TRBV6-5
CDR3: CASRPTINYEQYF
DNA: TGTGCCAGCAGGCCGACAATTAACTACGAGCAGTACTTC

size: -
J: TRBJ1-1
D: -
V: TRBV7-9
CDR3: CASSLGGGYDTEAFF
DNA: TGTGCCAGCAGCTTAGGGGGAGGCTATGACACTGAAGCTTTCTTT

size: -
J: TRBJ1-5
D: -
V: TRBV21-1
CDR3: CASSKRRRDRDSNQPQHF
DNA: TGTGCCAGCAGCAAACGTAGGCGGGACAGGGATAGCAATCAGCCCCAGCATTTT

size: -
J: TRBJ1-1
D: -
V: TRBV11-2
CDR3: CASSLGRGGRTEAFF
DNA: TGTGCCAGCAGCTTAGGACGGGGGGGACGGACTGAAGCTTTCTTT

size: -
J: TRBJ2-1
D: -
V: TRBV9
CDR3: CASSVSPAEGGGGQFF
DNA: TGTGCCAGCAGCGTATCCCCTGCAGAGGGGGGAGGGGGGCAGTTCTTC

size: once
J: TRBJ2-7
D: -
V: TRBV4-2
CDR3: CASSQGVGASYEQYF
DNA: TGTGCCAGCAGCCAAGGCGTGGGAGCGTCCTACGAGCAGTACTTC

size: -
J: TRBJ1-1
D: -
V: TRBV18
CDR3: CASSPLPGQLNTEAFF
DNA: TGTGCCAGCTCACCACTTCCGGGACAATTGAACACTGAAGCTTTCTTT

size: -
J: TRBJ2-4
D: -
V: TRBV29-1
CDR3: CSARTEPVENIQYF
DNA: TGCAGCGCCCGGACAGAGCCCGTTGAAAACATTCAGTACTTC

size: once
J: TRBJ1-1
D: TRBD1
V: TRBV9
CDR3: CASSARTGYTEAFF
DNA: TGTGCCAGCAGCGCTAGGACAGGGTACACTGAAGCTTTCTTT

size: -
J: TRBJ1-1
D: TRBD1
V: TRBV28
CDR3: CASSFLGGAQAFF
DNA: TGTGCCAGCAGTTTTTTAGGGGGCGCTCAAGCTTTCTTT

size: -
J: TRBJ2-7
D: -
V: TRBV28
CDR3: CASSADSYYDEQYF
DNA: TGTGCCAGCAGTGCCGACAGTTACTACGATGAGCAGTACTTC

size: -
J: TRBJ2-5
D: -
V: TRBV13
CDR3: CASSSLQSTFAETQYF
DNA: TGTGCCAGCAGCTCCCTCCAGTCGACATTCGCAGAGACCCAGTACTTC

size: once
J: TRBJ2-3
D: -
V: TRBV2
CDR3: CASRIHRTSTDTQYF
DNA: TGTGCCAGCAGGATCCATCGAACTAGCACAGATACGCAGTATTTT

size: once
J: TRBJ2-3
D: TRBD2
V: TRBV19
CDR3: CASSKGAGLTDTQYF
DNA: TGTGCCAGTAGTAAGGGAGCGGGGCTCACAGATACGCAGTATTTT

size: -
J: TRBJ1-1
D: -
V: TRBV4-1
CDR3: CASSHTEVSEAFF
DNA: TGCGCCAGCAGCCACACCGAGGTCTCTGAAGCTTTCTTT

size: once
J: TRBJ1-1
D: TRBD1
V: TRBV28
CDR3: CASKYPNRGDTEAFF
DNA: TGTGCCAGCAAGTATCCTAACAGGGGGGACACTGAAGCTTTCTTT

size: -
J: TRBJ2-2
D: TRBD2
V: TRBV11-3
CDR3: CASSLDGASGRGPGTPPELFF
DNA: TGTGCCAGCAGCTTAGATGGCGCTAGCGGGAGGGGTCCCGGGACGCCACCAGAGCTGTTTTTT

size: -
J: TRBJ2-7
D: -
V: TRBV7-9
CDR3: CASSLGSVGIYEQYF
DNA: TGTGCCAGCAGCTTAGGTTCTGTCGGGATCTACGAGCAGTACTTC

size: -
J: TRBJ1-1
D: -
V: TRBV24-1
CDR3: CATSEGGFGTEAFF
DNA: TGTGCCACCAGTGAGGGGGGGTTCGGCACTGAAGCTTTCTTT

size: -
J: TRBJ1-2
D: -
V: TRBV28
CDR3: CASIGGGTPRDGYTF
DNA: TGTGCCAGCATAGGGGGGGGGACACCTCGGGATGGCTACACCTTC

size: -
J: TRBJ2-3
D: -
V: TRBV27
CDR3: CASKAMSGTDTQYF
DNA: TGTGCCAGCAAAGCAATGAGCGGGACAGATACGCAGTATTTT

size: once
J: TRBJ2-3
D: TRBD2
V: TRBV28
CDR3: CASSLAGGLPGLRGTQYF
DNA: TGTGCCAGCAGTTTAGCGGGGGGTTTACCGGGACTGAGGGGTACGCAGTATTTT

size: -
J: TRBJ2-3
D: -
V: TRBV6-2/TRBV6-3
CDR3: CASSYSAASTDTQYF
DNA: TGTGCCAGCAGTTACAGCGCGGCTAGCACAGATACGCAGTATTTT

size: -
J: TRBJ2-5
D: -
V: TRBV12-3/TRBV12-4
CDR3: CASSFEETQYF
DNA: TGTGCCAGCAGTTTTGAGGAGACCCAGTACTTC

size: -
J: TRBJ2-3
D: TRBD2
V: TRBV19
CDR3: CASSIGLAGEDTQYF
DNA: TGTGCCAGTAGTATCGGCCTAGCGGGAGAAGATACGCAGTATTTT

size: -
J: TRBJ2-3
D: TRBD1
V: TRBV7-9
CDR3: CASSPRDRATDTQYF
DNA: TGTGCCAGCAGCCCCCGGGACAGGGCGACAGATACGCAGTATTTT

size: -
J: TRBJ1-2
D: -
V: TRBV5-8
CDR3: CASSLPGVGYGYTF
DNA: TGTGCCAGCAGCTTGCCCGGGGTTGGCTATGGCTACACCTTC

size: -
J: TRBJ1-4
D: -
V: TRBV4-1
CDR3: CASSLPRPRGIGEKLFF
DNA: TGCGCCAGCAGCCTTCCTAGGCCTCGGGGGATCGGTGAAAAACTGTTTTTT

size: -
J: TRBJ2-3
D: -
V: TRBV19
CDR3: CASSISRGIPGSDTQYF
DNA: TGTGCCAGTAGTATCAGTAGGGGCATACCGGGCTCGGATACGCAGTATTTT

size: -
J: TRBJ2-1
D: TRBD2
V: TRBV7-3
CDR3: CASSLSGSSYNEQFF
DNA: TGTGCCAGCAGCTTAAGCGGGAGCTCCTACAATGAGCAGTTCTTC

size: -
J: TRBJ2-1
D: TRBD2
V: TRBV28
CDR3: CASISIAGGPGNEQFF
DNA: TGTGCCAGCATTTCTATAGCGGGAGGGCCGGGAAATGAGCAGTTCTTC

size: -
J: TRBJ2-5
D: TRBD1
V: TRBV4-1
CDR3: CASSPNQGAAETQYF
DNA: TGCGCCAGCAGCCCGAACCAGGGGGCGGCAGAGACCCAGTACTTC

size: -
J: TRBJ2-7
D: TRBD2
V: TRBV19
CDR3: CASSIGGGSSSEQYF
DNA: TGTGCCAGTAGTATAGGGGGAGGGAGTTCTTCCGAGCAGTACTTC

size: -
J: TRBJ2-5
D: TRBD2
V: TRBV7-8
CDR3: CASRLTSGSIRLGRETQYF
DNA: TGTGCCAGCAGGTTGACTAGCGGGAGTATCCGCCTCGGCAGAGAGACCCAGTACTTC

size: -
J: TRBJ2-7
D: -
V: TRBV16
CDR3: CASSQSPQGGYEQYF
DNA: TGTGCCAGCAGCCAATCACCACAGGGTGGCTACGAGCAGTACTTC

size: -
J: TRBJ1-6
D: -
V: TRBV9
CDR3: CASSRASAYSPLHF
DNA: TGTGCCAGCAGCCGTGCGAGTGCTTATTCACCCCTCCACTTT

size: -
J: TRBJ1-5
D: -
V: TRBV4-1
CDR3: CASSQLENQPQHF
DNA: TGCGCCAGCAGCCAACTCGAGAATCAGCCCCAGCATTTT